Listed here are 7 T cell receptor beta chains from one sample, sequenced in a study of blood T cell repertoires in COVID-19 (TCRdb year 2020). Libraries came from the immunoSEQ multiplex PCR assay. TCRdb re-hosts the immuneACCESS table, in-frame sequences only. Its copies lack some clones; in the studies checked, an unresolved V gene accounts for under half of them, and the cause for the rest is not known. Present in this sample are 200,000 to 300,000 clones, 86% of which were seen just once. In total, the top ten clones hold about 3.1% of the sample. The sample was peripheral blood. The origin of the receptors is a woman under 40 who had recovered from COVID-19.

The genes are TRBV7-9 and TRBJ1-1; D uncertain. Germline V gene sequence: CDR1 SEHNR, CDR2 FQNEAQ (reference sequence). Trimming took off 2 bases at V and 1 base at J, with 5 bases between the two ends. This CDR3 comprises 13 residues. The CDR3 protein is CASSLSGNTEAFF. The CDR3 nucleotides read TGTGCCAGCAGCTTATCAGGGAACACTGAAGCTTTCTTT.

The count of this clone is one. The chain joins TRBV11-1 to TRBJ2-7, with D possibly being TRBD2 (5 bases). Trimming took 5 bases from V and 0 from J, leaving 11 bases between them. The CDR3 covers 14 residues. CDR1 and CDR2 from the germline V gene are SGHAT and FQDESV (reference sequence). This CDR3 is CASSAGLLSYEQYF. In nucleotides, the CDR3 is TGTGCCAGCAGCGCAGGACTGCTCTCCTACGAGCAGTACTTC.

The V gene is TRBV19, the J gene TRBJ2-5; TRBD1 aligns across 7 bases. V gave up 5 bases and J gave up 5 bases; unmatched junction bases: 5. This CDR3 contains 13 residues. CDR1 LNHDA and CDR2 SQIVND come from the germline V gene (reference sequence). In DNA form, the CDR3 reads TGTGCCAGTAGTGGGGGACAGTTTGAGACCCAGTACTTC. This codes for CASSGGQFETQYF.

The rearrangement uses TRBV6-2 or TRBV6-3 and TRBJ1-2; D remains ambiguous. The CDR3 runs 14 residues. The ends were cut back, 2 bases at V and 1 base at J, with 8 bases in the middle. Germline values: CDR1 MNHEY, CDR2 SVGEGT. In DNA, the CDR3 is TGTGCCAGCAGTTACGGGCAGTATAACTATGGCTACACCTTC. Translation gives CASSYGQYNYGYTF.

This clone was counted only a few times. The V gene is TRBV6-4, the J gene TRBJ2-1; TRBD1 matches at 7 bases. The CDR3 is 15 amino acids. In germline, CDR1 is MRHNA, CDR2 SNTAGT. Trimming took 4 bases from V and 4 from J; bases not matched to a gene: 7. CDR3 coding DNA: TGTGCCAGCAGTGGTTCCGGGACAGATTACAATGAGCAGTTCTTC. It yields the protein CASSGSGTDYNEQFF.

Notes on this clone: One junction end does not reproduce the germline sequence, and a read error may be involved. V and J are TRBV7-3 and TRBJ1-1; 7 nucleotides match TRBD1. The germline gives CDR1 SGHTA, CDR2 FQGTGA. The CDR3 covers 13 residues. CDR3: CASSFLQGSEAFF. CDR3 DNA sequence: TGTGCCAGCAGCTTCCTACAGGGGTCTGAGGCTTTCTTT.

The CDR3 reads CASSTGQGDYEQYF. For the CDR3, the DNA is TGCGCCAGCAGCACGGGACAGGGGGACTACGAGCAGTACTTC. The J gene is TRBJ2-7, the V gene TRBV4-1; TRBD1 agrees at 11 bases. The germline CDR1 and CDR2 sequences are MGHRA and YSYEKL. This CDR3 has 14 amino acids. V lost 5 bases and J lost 3; bases outside the gene matches: 3.